This entry is about one T cell receptor (beta chain). The treatment is: around 19 received Ad26.COV2.S at low or high dose, single or two shots; 5 received placebo; per-sample allocation not given. Sampling occurred on day 63 after the first vaccine or placebo injection. The method was immunoSEQ multiplex PCR; TCRdb's version includes in-frame clones alone and lacks a portion of them. The data show approximately 410,000 clones, roughly 90% seen once. This entry is derived from a study of Ad26.COV2.S vaccination and SARS-CoV-2 variants. CDR3 size: 16 residues. Trimming shortened V by 3 bases and J by 0 bases, and 12 bases separated the two germline ends. CDR1 and CDR2 from the germline V gene are LNHDA and SQIVND (reference sequence).

J is TRBJ1-5 and V is TRBV19, with D tentatively TRBD1 (5 bases). The material sequenced was peripheral blood, taken in a trial of Ad26.COV2.S vaccine versus placebo. This sequence originates from a person between 18 and 65 years old who received the Ad26.COV2.S COVID-19 vaccine or a placebo. CDR3 nucleotides: TGTGCCAGTAGTATGATCAGGGACTCTAGCAATCAGCCCCAGCATTTT. Translated: CASSMIRDSSNQPQHF.